The 14 T cell receptor beta chains below all came from one sample that was sequenced in a study of shared clonotypes between healthy human individuals. The naive CD8 subset, CD45RO-negative cells positively selected for CCR7, excluded terminally differentiated effector memory CD45RA+ cells. This table comes from immunoSEQ multiplex PCR, and its TCRdb copy is limited to in-frame clones, with some not included. The sample holds 1.5 million to 2.5 million clones, about 95% seen once. Sequenced input: naive CD8+ T cells sorted from blood. The receptors here all came from a man in his late teens or twenties in good health.

The CDR3 protein is CASSVATGLDEQYF. In DNA form, the CDR3 reads TGTGCCAGCAGCGTAGCTACAGGGCTCGACGAGCAGTACTTC. V is TRBV9 and J is TRBJ2-7; D might be TRBD1 (6 bases). Looked up from germline, CDR1 is SGDLS and CDR2 is YYNGEE. CDR3 size: 14 residues. Trimming left V 0 bases short and J 5 bases short, with 12 bases between.

The chain couples TRBV29-1 to TRBJ1-1; D unresolved. The CDR3 is made up of 13 amino acids. The germline CDR1 and CDR2 sequences are SQVTM and ANQGSEA. The V end was cut by 6 bases, the J end by 4 bases, with 15 bases between. The CDR3: CSVVSSYITEAFF. DNA of the CDR3: TGCAGCGTCGTCTCCAGTTACATCACTGAAGCTTTCTTT.

Concerning this clone itself: The junction departs from the called germline gene at one end, perhaps through a read error. V usage is TRBV7-7 and J usage is TRBJ2-1, with D unclear. This CDR3 is 16 amino acids long. In germline, CDR1 is SSHAT, CDR2 FNYEAQ (reference sequence). CDR3 nucleotides: TGTGCTAGCAGCTTATTCCCTGGAAGCTCCTACAATGAGCAGTTCTTC. This translates into CASSLFPGSSYNEQFF.

This sequence joins TRBV6-6 and TRBJ2-2, with D unclear. The CDR3 has 14 amino acids. Trimming left V 4 bases short and J 4 bases short, with 10 bases between. Per germline, CDR1 MNHNY and CDR2 SVGAGI (reference sequence). The CDR3 sequence is CASSWLQSTGELFF. The CDR3 DNA reads as TGTGCCAGCAGTTGGTTACAGAGCACCGGGGAGCTGTTTTTT.

The chain has TRBV7-9 and TRBJ2-3, with D perhaps matching TRBD2 (6 bases). The germline CDR1 and CDR2 sequences are SEHNR and FQNEAQ (reference sequence). Trimming cost V 7 bases and J 3 bases, with 14 bases left between them. The CDR3 is made up of 14 amino acids. The CDR3 coding sequence is TGTGCCAGCATGGGGAGCGGGTGGACAGATACGCAGTATTTT. Its protein product is CASMGSGWTDTQYF.

The chain uses TRBV4-1 and TRBJ1-2; maybe TRBD1 (6 bases). There are 16 residues in the CDR3. Germline-derived CDR1 and CDR2 are MGHRA and YSYEKL. V shed 0 bases and J shed 1 base, with 12 bases lying between them. The CDR3 region has the DNA TGCGCCAGCAGCCAAGATCACGCAGGGGTTAACTATGGCTACACCTTC. Translated: CASSQDHAGVNYGYTF.

J is TRBJ2-7 and V is TRBV30; tentatively, D is TRBD1 or TRBD2 (5 bases each). This CDR3 spans 14 amino acids. Germline values: CDR1 GTSNPN, CDR2 SVGIG (reference sequence). V shed 0 bases and J shed 0 bases, with 9 bases lying between them. The CDR3 loop is CAWSVGDRSYEQYF. The CDR3 DNA follows: TGTGCCTGGAGTGTTGGGGACCGCTCCTACGAGCAGTACTTC.

The chain joins TRBV2 to TRBJ2-3; D possibly corresponds to TRBD2 (5 bases). CDR3 length equals 13 residues. Germline values: CDR1 SNHLY, CDR2 FYNNEI. The germline V and J ends were trimmed by 0 bases and 5 bases, with 6 bases remaining between them. The CDR3 loop is CASSEARGDTQYF. The CDR3 bases are TGTGCCAGCAGTGAAGCCCGGGGAGATACGCAGTATTTT.

The chain joins TRBV4-2 to TRBJ2-1; D possibly corresponds to TRBD2 (5 bases). CDR1 is LGHNA, CDR2 YNFKEQ, per germline. This CDR3 has 14 residues. The ends were cut back, 3 bases at V and 5 bases at J, with 11 bases in the middle. The DNA for the CDR3 is TGTGCCAGCAGCCAGGAATGGGGAGACAATGAGCAGTTCTTC. This encodes CASSQEWGDNEQFF.

The CDR3 reads CASRYPGTVYGYTF. The CDR3 DNA is TGTGCCAGCAGGTACCCAGGGACGGTCTATGGCTACACCTTC. The chain carries TRBV6-5 and TRBJ1-2; D might be TRBD1 (5 bases). V shed 6 bases and J shed 4 bases, with 15 bases lying between them. The V gene's germline CDR1 is MNHEY and CDR2 SVGAGI. This CDR3 is 14 amino acids long.

V and J are TRBV9 and TRBJ2-1, with 8 nucleotides matching TRBD2. This CDR3 contains 18 residues. The junction had 16 bases not matched to a gene; V was cut back by 4 bases and J by 4 bases. CDR1 and CDR2 from the germline V gene are SGDLS and YYNGEE. The CDR3 is CASSPRPGAGGAYNEQFF. The CDR3 nucleotides read TGTGCCAGCAGCCCCCGCCCAGGGGCGGGGGGCGCTTACAATGAGCAGTTCTTC.

The CDR3 region has the DNA TGCGCCAGCAAAGACCTCAGCTCCTACAATGAGCAGTTCTTC. It is translated as CASKDLSSYNEQFF. This rearrangement joins TRBV10-2 to TRBJ2-1, with D hard to call. Trimming left V 7 bases short and J 0 bases short, with 10 bases between. This CDR3 region has 14 residues. The germline V gene encodes CDR1 WSHSY and CDR2 SAAADI.

The J gene is TRBJ2-5, the V gene TRBV27; possibly TRBD1 for D (6 bases). From germline, CDR1 is MNHEY and CDR2 SMNVEV (reference sequence). The CDR3 covers 15 residues. Trimming left V 5 bases short and J 1 base short, with 14 bases between. The CDR3, as DNA: TGTGCCAGCAGTGACTCAGTGACAGGCCAAGAGACCCAGTACTTC. This translates into CASSDSVTGQETQYF.

This chain connects TRBV9 to TRBJ1-2; weak D call: TRBD1 (5 bases). V lost 1 base and J 3 bases, leaving 10 bases between the germline ends. Germline CDR1 SGDLS, CDR2 YYNGEE. The CDR3 has 14 amino acids. The CDR3 bases are TGTGCCAGCAGCGTAAACCCAGGGTACTATGGCTACACCTTC. This sequence encodes CASSVNPGYYGYTF.